This TCR beta chain was captured by sequencing in a study of cytomegalovirus exposure and HLA in healthy donors. Vbeta (60) and Jbeta (13) primers were used in the PCR. The table came from immunoSEQ multiplex PCR; TCRdb's copy has only in-frame clones and leaves some out. The sample holds 100,000 to 150,000 clones, 60% to 85% seen once. This clone was observed a single time. Germline loops: CDR1 LNHNV, CDR2 YYDKDF (reference sequence). Trimming took off 0 bases at V and 0 bases at J, with 8 bases between the two ends. The CDR3 totals 15 residues. This clonotype was sampled from a man in his forties or fifties in good health and CMV-seropositive. Sequencing used PBMCs. The genes are TRBV15 and TRBJ1-1; no definite D call. The CDR3 bases are TGTGCCACCAGCAGAGATCCCGCAGTGAACACTGAAGCTTTCTTT. Its translation is CATSRDPAVNTEAFF.